The following is a TCR beta chain sequence with its context. Per the study methods: Scientists estimated how many nucleated cells there were by amplifying reference gene primers. Sequencing was performed with immunoSEQ multiplex PCR; in TCRdb, only in-frame clones are kept and a portion is missing. V and J calls and clone size follow that table, whereas D and trimming were derived from the DNA. The sample lists under 200,000 clones; 60% to 85% were seen once. The sample is drawn from a study of blood T cell repertoires in COVID-19. Study-level information: Sites in the United States, Italy and Spain provided acute and convalescent COVID-19 samples. Sample material is recorded as cDNA or gDNA derived from T cells, B-cell-depleted T cells, or PBMCs.

Germline V gene lookup returns CDR1 KGHDR and CDR2 SFDVKD. V was trimmed by 2 bases and J by 9 bases, leaving 9 bases between them. The CDR3 consists of 12 residues. The specimen sequenced was peripheral blood. This sequence originates from a man between 60 and 70 years old with active or convalescent COVID-19. The chain joins TRBV24-1 to TRBJ1-1; the D is unclear. The CDR3 region is CATSDSQRKAFF. The CDR3, as DNA: TGTGCCACCAGTGATTCACAGCGGAAAGCTTTCTTT.